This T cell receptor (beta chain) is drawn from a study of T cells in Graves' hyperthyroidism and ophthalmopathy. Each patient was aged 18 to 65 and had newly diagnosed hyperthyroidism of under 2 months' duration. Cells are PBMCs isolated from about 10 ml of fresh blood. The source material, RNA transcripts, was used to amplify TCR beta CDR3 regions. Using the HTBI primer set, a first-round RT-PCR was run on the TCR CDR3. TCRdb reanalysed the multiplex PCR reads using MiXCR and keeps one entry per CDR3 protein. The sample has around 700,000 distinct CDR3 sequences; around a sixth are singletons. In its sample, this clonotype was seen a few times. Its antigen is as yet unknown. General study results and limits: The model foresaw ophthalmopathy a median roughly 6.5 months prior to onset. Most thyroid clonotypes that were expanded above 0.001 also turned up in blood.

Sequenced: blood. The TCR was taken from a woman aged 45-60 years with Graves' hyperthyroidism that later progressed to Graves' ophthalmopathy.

The CDR3 DNA is TGTGCCAGCAGCCCTAGAAGGACCCTTCTCTACGAGCAGTACTTC. Its protein is CASSPRRTLLYEQYF. This chain links TRBV9 with TRBJ2-7; D gene unclear. CDR3 size: 15 residues. V lost 4 bases and J lost 3, with 17 bases in between. Germline CDR1 is SGDLS and CDR2 is YYNGEE.